This TCR beta chain comes out of a study of cytomegalovirus exposure and HLA in healthy donors (dated by TCRdb to 2016 to 2017). Regarding the study in general: According to a later analysis, the roughly 120 validation repertoires were produced on the same platform as the roughly 720 repertoires of the first cohort. To predict cytomegalovirus infection status, the study brought together high-throughput TCR immunosequencing, statistical association of individual TCRs with disease status, and machine learning. Besides the first cohort of under 700 subjects, a separate validation cohort made up of roughly 130 different subjects was used. The study aimed to test whether cataloging public T cell receptors could reveal signatures of past pathogen exposure. The investigation overall reported the following: A total of fewer than 200 TCR beta chains were listed by the study as associated with cytomegalovirus. A later analysis lacked HLA typing for the validation cohort, so it scored co-occurrence in that cohort across all 120 repertoires. While some public TCRs were present in many individuals, most TCR sequences turned up only very rarely across donors. In vitro tests confirmed that a few of the cytomegalovirus-associated TCR beta chains recognize cytomegalovirus antigens. According to the authors, the approach could potentially be generalized to other disease states and immunological phenotypes. Subsequent analysis determined that TCRs grouped into clusters in the first cohort also showed a tendency toward co-occurrence across the 90 to 150 validation repertoires, and roughly 94% of cluster scores exceeded 0. In both the original and validation cohorts, the classifier was reported to diagnose cytomegalovirus status with high specificity and sensitivity.

In the germline V gene, CDR1 corresponds to SGDLS and CDR2 to YYNGEE. Trimming at the junction amounts to 0 bases on V and 4 bases on J, and the germline ends lie 11 bases apart. From the cysteine through the phenylalanine, the CDR3 covers 14 amino acids. The retained sequence is limited to the CDR3, 42 bases, with the frame set at the first base. The donors belonged to the validation cohort of about 130 subjects, which was separate from the 666-subject first cohort. This clone came up once. This clone's antigen is unknown. Base qualities are not recorded, but no much larger clone differs from it by a single base. Preparation of the library involved the immunoSEQ multiplex PCR assay. In the source study's methods: A statistical classification framework was built for diagnosing cytomegalovirus status from the catalog of TCR beta chain sequences. The source is immuneACCESS, and TCRdb retained only in-frame sequences with V and J called. Part of the clones is not carried over; for the studies checked, unresolved V genes explain less than half of this, and the remainder is unexplained. That table supplies the V and J calls and clone size; D and trimming were determined from the DNA. This sample is represented by about 220,000 clones; about 93% of them were singletons. Together, the top ten hold 1.1% of the sample.

The specimen was PBMCs. The chain joins TRBV9 to TRBJ2-7; perhaps TRBD1 is the D gene, with 5 bases matching. The sequence came from a woman younger than 35 in good health and CMV-seronegative. The base sequence is TGTGCCAGCAGCGTAGAAGGGGATGGGTACGAGCAGTACTTC. This sequence encodes CASSVEGDGYEQYF.